This is a list of T cell receptor beta chains from one sample in a study of T cells in Graves' hyperthyroidism and ophthalmopathy. TCRdb reprocessed the multiplex PCR reads via MiXCR and lists one record per CDR3 protein. The profile shows about 500,000 distinct CDR3 sequences, more than 15% of them singletons. What was sequenced was blood. All receptors come from a young woman with Graves' ophthalmopathy. CDR3s leave out the opening cysteine and the closing phenylalanine or tryptophan. Fields, in order: D gene, clone size, V gene, CDR3 protein. The D gene is left open where the match is weak. For some rows the clone size is stated as once, few or many, or as a class when expanded; others skip it.

D gene: NA; clone size: few; V gene: TRBV7-9; CDR3 protein: ASSLSLKNTEAF
D gene: NA; clone size: few; V gene: TRBV5-5; CDR3 protein: ASSFLEGIDSPLH
D gene: TRBD2; clone size: many; V gene: TRBV20-1; CDR3 protein: SAPRTSGGSYNEQF
D gene: TRBD1; clone size: few; V gene: TRBV13; CDR3 protein: ASSDRQGVKNIQY
D gene: TRBD1; clone size: NA; V gene: TRBV6-1; CDR3 protein: ASSVGQGGEKLF
D gene: NA; clone size: NA; V gene: TRBV20-1; CDR3 protein: SARVSSVPVGTQY
D gene: NA; clone size: many; V gene: TRBV28; CDR3 protein: ASSLLSVDEQF
D gene: NA; clone size: few; V gene: TRBV20-1; CDR3 protein: SAEGTTNTGELF
D gene: TRBD1; clone size: NA; V gene: TRBV7-9; CDR3 protein: ASSLNRGQGELF
D gene: TRBD2; clone size: many; V gene: TRBV4-3; CDR3 protein: ASSPLIAGDNEQF
D gene: NA; clone size: few; V gene: TRBV15; CDR3 protein: ATSRDRDTQY
D gene: TRBD1; clone size: NA; V gene: TRBV6-2/TRBV6-3; CDR3 protein: ASSEQGRRQPQH
D gene: TRBD2; clone size: NA; V gene: TRBV2; CDR3 protein: ASSGAGTSGFTYEQY
D gene: NA; clone size: NA; V gene: TRBV5-6; CDR3 protein: ASSWGLGTYEQY
D gene: NA; clone size: NA; V gene: TRBV14; CDR3 protein: ASSQVGEIYEQY
D gene: TRBD1; clone size: few; V gene: TRBV19; CDR3 protein: ASSVGQASEQY
D gene: TRBD1; clone size: many; V gene: TRBV7-3; CDR3 protein: ASSLTGFSDEQY
D gene: TRBD1; clone size: NA; V gene: TRBV14; CDR3 protein: ASSQEWGRGANTEAF
D gene: NA; clone size: few; V gene: TRBV29-1; CDR3 protein: SVGRAEETQY
D gene: NA; clone size: many; V gene: TRBV11-2; CDR3 protein: ASSLTEASYNEQF
D gene: TRBD2; clone size: once; V gene: TRBV7-2; CDR3 protein: ASSDGTSYEQY
D gene: NA; clone size: NA; V gene: TRBV10-3; CDR3 protein: AISESSASYEQY
D gene: NA; clone size: many; V gene: TRBV7-8; CDR3 protein: ASSLVGNLNYGYT
D gene: NA; clone size: NA; V gene: TRBV15; CDR3 protein: ATSERGTDTANVLT
D gene: NA; clone size: NA; V gene: TRBV7-9; CDR3 protein: ASSLSRDQPQH
D gene: NA; clone size: NA; V gene: TRBV2; CDR3 protein: ASSEGDLGQPQH
D gene: NA; clone size: many; V gene: TRBV5-1; CDR3 protein: ASSHSTQNYGYT
D gene: NA; clone size: few; V gene: TRBV6-4; CDR3 protein: ASGPDSSYNEQF
D gene: NA; clone size: NA; V gene: TRBV12-3/TRBV12-4; CDR3 protein: ASSLILAEEAF
D gene: NA; clone size: NA; V gene: TRBV6-1; CDR3 protein: ASRQHEGSGQPQH
D gene: NA; clone size: many; V gene: TRBV7-3; CDR3 protein: ASSLIEGSETQY
D gene: TRBD1; clone size: many; V gene: TRBV18; CDR3 protein: ASTMAGTANEKLF
D gene: TRBD1; clone size: NA; V gene: TRBV6-5; CDR3 protein: ASRYRDRVVNEQF
D gene: TRBD2; clone size: few; V gene: TRBV12-5; CDR3 protein: ASSASGLVGELF
D gene: NA; clone size: many; V gene: TRBV5-1; CDR3 protein: ASAPGGTDTQY
D gene: NA; clone size: many; V gene: TRBV7-3; CDR3 protein: ASSDQDTQY